A single sample is the source of the 27 T cell receptor beta chains below, sequenced in a study of CD4 T cells in relation to SARS-CoV-2 and coronaviruses. Libraries were prepared by immunoSEQ multiplex PCR; TCRdb keeps only in-frame clonotypes and omits some of them. The data contain roughly 60,000 clones, 94% of them singletons. Before the COVID-19 pandemic, during about 2010-2019, CD4+ T cells were taken from unexposed donors. Sequencing input: naive CD4+ T cells from PBMCs. Subset: naive CD4+ T cells isolated by negative enrichment. The receptor set was obtained from a human donor in good health.

This rearrangement joins TRBV7-2 to TRBJ1-4; the D is unclear. V was clipped by 5 bases and J by 8 bases, with 15 bases between them. Germline CDR1 SGHTA, CDR2 FQGNSA. This CDR3 contains 14 residues. CDR3 DNA: TGTGCCAGCAGCCCGTCGAGATTGCAGGAAAAACTGTTTTTT. This sequence encodes CASSPSRLQEKLFF.

This chain links TRBV6-5 with TRBJ1-5, with D uncertain. Germline CDR1 MNHEY, CDR2 SVGAGI. The ends were cut back, 0 bases at V and 3 bases at J, with 9 bases in the middle. The CDR3 spans 15 residues. This CDR3 is CASSYSARTNQPQHF. The CDR3 DNA reads TGTGCCAGCAGTTACTCGGCCAGGACCAATCAGCCCCAGCATTTT.

The rearrangement uses TRBV6-5 and TRBJ2-2; possibly TRBD1 for D (6 bases). Trimming took off 6 bases at V and 0 bases at J, with 11 bases between the two ends. The germline V gene encodes CDR1 MNHEY and CDR2 SVGAGI. This CDR3 is 15 amino acids long. In nucleotides, the CDR3 is TGTGCCAGCAGCGCCGGGACATCGAACACCGGGGAGCTGTTTTTT. This translates into CASSAGTSNTGELFF.

The chain recombines TRBV11-2 with TRBJ2-7, with a weak D call TRBD1 (6 bases). The CDR3 is 13 amino acids. Germline CDR1 is SGHAT and CDR2 is FQNNGV. V lost 5 bases and J 4 bases, leaving 12 bases between the germline ends. CDR3 in DNA: TGTGCCAGCAGCATCAACCAGGGGTACGAGCAGTACTTC. This translates into CASSINQGYEQYF.

The V and J genes are TRBV18 and TRBJ2-4, with D maybe TRBD1 (7 bases). V was pared by 3 bases and J by 2 bases, with 11 bases between. Germline loops: CDR1 KGHSH, CDR2 LQKENI. The CDR3 loop spans 15 amino acids. The DNA for the CDR3 is TGTGCCAGCTCACCTCAGGGGGGAACCAAAAACATTCAGTACTTC. Translating it yields CASSPQGGTKNIQYF.

The V gene is TRBV13, the J gene TRBJ2-3; D tentatively reads TRBD1 or TRBD2 (5 bases each). V lost 2 bases and J 6 bases, leaving 15 bases between the germline ends. The CDR3 has 15 amino acids. Germline V gene lookup returns CDR1 PRHDT and CDR2 FYEKMQ (reference sequence). CDR3 loop: CASSLRFRGPDTQYF. In DNA, the CDR3 is TGTGCCAGCAGCTTAAGGTTTAGGGGACCGGATACGCAGTATTTT.

J is TRBJ2-1 and V is TRBV11-2; D is perhaps TRBD2 (6 bases). Germline-derived CDR1 and CDR2 are SGHAT and FQNNGV. The CDR3 has 17 residues. Trimming pared 5 bases from V and 0 bases from J, leaving 17 bases between. The CDR3 reads CASSERLVANSYNEQFF. CDR3 DNA: TGTGCCAGCAGCGAGCGACTAGTAGCAAACTCCTACAATGAGCAGTTCTTC. Complete variable domain (other parts from reference TRBV11-2 and TRBJ2-1): EAGVAQSPRYKIIEKRQSVAFWCNPISGHATLYWYQQILGQGPKLLIQFQNNGVVDDSQLPKDRFSAERLKGVDSTLKIQPAKLEDSAVYLCASSERLVANSYNEQFFGPGTRLTVL.

There are a few counts of this clone. The chain couples TRBV11-2 to TRBJ2-1; no definite D call. Germline V gives CDR1 SGHAT, CDR2 FQNNGV. This CDR3 has 12 residues. Trimming took off 1 base at V and 8 bases at J, with 6 bases between the two ends. The CDR3 region is CASSLVGYEQFF. Here the CDR3 DNA reads TGTGCCAGCAGCTTAGTCGGATATGAGCAGTTCTTC.

The gene calls are TRBV28 and TRBJ1-6; unclear D gene. V was shortened by 2 bases and J by 5 bases, with 13 bases between the two germline ends. Germline lookup yields CDR1 MDHEN and CDR2 SYDVKM. CDR3 length equals 16 residues. CDR3 nucleotides: TGTGCCAGCAGTTTAGGTTGGAGGCCAAATAATTCACCCCTCCACTTT. Translation: CASSLGWRPNNSPLHF.

The chain couples TRBV5-1 to TRBJ1-1; D is uncertain. The V and J ends lost 7 bases and 2 bases respectively, with 18 bases between them. Germline V gene lookup returns CDR1 SGHRS and CDR2 YFSETQ. The CDR3 totals 15 residues. CDR3 sequence reads: CASRATQDFNTEAFF. CDR3 DNA: TGCGCCAGCCGAGCGACGCAAGACTTTAACACTGAAGCTTTCTTT.

The chain combines TRBV7-2 with TRBJ2-5; no definite D call. V gave up 0 bases and J gave up 5 bases, with 10 bases separating them. The germline CDR1 and CDR2 sequences are SGHTA and FQGNSA. CDR3 length: 14 amino acids. The CDR3 nucleotides read TGTGCCAGCAGCTTAGCCCTAGTGGCGGAGACCCAGTACTTC. It translates to CASSLALVAETQYF.

The DNA of the CDR3 is TGTGCCAGCAGCGTCCGCGGCGCCGGGGAGCTGTTTTTT. It codes for CASSVRGAGELFF. J is TRBJ2-2 and V is TRBV9; no clear D. Germline CDR1 SGDLS, CDR2 YYNGEE. V was clipped by 2 bases and J by 6 bases, with 8 bases between them. The CDR3 has 13 residues.

The CDR3 sequence is CASSGGIAGNTIYF. CDR3 nucleotides: TGTGCCAGCTCAGGGGGAATCGCGGGAAACACCATATATTTT. The chain combines TRBV18 with TRBJ1-3; TRBD1 is a possible D gene (5 bases). The ends were cut back, 5 bases at V and 4 bases at J, with 12 bases in the middle. The CDR3 is made up of 14 amino acids. Germline V gene data show CDR1 as KGHSH and CDR2 as LQKENI. The full variable domain, with the rest looked up from reference TRBV18 and TRBJ1-3, is NAGVMQNPRHLVRRRGQEARLRCSPMKGHSHVYWYRQLPEEGLKFMVYLQKENIIDESGMPKERFSAEFPKEGPSILRIQQVVRGDSAAYFCASSGGIAGNTIYFGEGSWLTVV.

The chain combines TRBV24-1 with TRBJ1-1; perhaps TRBD1 as D (5 bases). The CDR3 runs to 14 residues. Looked up from germline, CDR1 is KGHDR and CDR2 is SFDVKD. Trimming removed 7 bases from V and 5 bases from J, with 16 bases in between. The chain's CDR3 is CATRAGEDRTEAFF. The CDR3 nucleotides read TGTGCCACCAGGGCGGGGGAAGATCGGACTGAAGCTTTCTTT.

The rearrangement uses TRBV5-1 and TRBJ2-7; D is perhaps TRBD1 (9 bases). V was shortened by 4 bases and J by 3 bases, with 17 bases between the two germline ends. Germline values: CDR1 SGHRS, CDR2 YFSETQ. This CDR3 spans 15 amino acids. This chain's CDR3 is CASSAGGQGYYEQYF. The CDR3, as DNA: TGCGCCAGCAGCGCGGGAGGACAGGGGTACTACGAGCAGTACTTC.

Turning to this clone: Compared with germline, one end of the junction differs, possibly owing to a read error. CDR3 residues: CASREGGPGEEYF. The CDR3 nucleotides are TGTGCCAGCCGCGAGGGGGGCCCCGGCGAGGAGTACTTC. V usage is TRBV27 and J usage is TRBJ2-7; D may match TRBD1 or TRBD2 (6 bases each). Germline V gene lookup returns CDR1 MNHEY and CDR2 SMNVEV (reference sequence). This CDR3 spans 13 amino acids.

The CDR3 protein is CASSSTGVHNSPLHF. The CDR3, as DNA: TGTGCCAGCAGTTCGACAGGAGTCCATAATTCACCCCTCCACTTT. This chain joins TRBV6-5 and TRBJ1-6, with a weak D call TRBD1 (6 bases). Between the trimmed V and J ends, which lost 4 bases and 5 bases, there was a span of 12 bases. CDR3 length: 15 residues. Looked up from germline, CDR1 is MNHEY and CDR2 is SVGAGI.

The rearrangement uses TRBV19 and TRBJ2-2; D unclear. The CDR3 is 14 residues long. CDR1 LNHDA and CDR2 SQIVND come from the germline V gene (reference sequence). Trimming cost V 0 bases and J 7 bases, with 9 bases left between them. The CDR3 reads CASSIEPSDGELFF. DNA of the CDR3: TGTGCCAGTAGTATAGAACCTTCTGACGGGGAGCTGTTTTTT.

The chain has TRBV19 and TRBJ2-3; 8 bases line up with TRBD2. The CDR3 runs 14 residues. Germline values: CDR1 LNHDA, CDR2 SQIVND (reference sequence). The junction had 8 bases not matched to a gene; V was cut back by 2 bases and J by 10 bases. The CDR3 DNA follows: TGTGCCAGTAGTATACAAGCGGGAGCTCTTTCGCAGTATTTT. It yields the protein CASSIQAGALSQYF.

The rearrangement links TRBV24-1 to TRBJ2-7, with 11 bases that match TRBD1. CDR1 and CDR2 from the germline V gene are KGHDR and SFDVKD. V was clipped by 2 bases and J by 3 bases; unmatched bases: 2. The CDR3 covers 15 residues. The CDR3 coding sequence is TGTGCCACCAGTGATTCCGGGACAGGGGGCTACGAGCAGTACTTC. It codes for CATSDSGTGGYEQYF.

Notes on this clone: Distinct nucleotide sequences in the sample also encode this CDR3. The genes are TRBV12-3 or TRBV12-4 and TRBJ2-2; D possibly corresponds to TRBD1 (5 bases). CDR3 length: 12 amino acids. The V end lost 5 bases, the J end lost 5 bases, and 6 bases lay between the germline ends. In nucleotides, the CDR3 is TGTGCCAGCAGTCCAGGGACCGGGGAGCTGTTTTTT. Translation gives CASSPGTGELFF.

This chain connects TRBV5-4 to TRBJ2-7; D tentatively reads TRBD1 or TRBD2 (6 bases each). The CDR3 consists of 15 residues. V was clipped by 7 bases and J by 2 bases, with 19 bases between them. CDR1 and CDR2 (germline): SGHNT, YYREEE (reference sequence). The chain's CDR3 is CASRPGGDSTYEQYF. The CDR3 nucleotides read TGTGCCAGCCGCCCCGGGGGCGACAGCACCTACGAGCAGTACTTC.

The chain combines TRBV28 with TRBJ1-4, with 7 bases matching TRBD1. The CDR3 totals 15 residues. Trimming cost V 2 bases and J 7 bases; bases outside gene matches: 7. CDR1 MDHEN and CDR2 SYDVKM come from the germline V gene. CDR3: CASSLRTGFGEKLFF. CDR3 coding DNA: TGTGCCAGCAGTTTACGGACAGGATTTGGTGAAAAACTGTTTTTT.

The chain employs TRBV27 and TRBJ2-2; maybe TRBD1 (6 bases). V lost 8 bases and J lost 7, with 23 bases in between. The CDR3 has 16 residues. The germline gives CDR1 MNHEY, CDR2 SMNVEV (reference sequence). The CDR3 is CASGLGQGIRNGELFF. The CDR3 nucleotides read TGTGCCAGCGGTCTCGGGCAGGGGATACGAAACGGGGAGCTGTTTTTT.

The chain uses TRBV19 and TRBJ2-4; TRBD1 matches 8 bases. The germline V gene encodes CDR1 LNHDA and CDR2 SQIVND (reference sequence). The CDR3 totals 18 residues. V shed 3 bases and J 0 bases; nucleotides not matched to a gene: 10. The CDR3 region has the DNA TGTGCCAGTAGTATCCCTAACAGGGGGTTACTAGCCAAAAACATTCAGTACTTC. Translation: CASSIPNRGLLAKNIQYF.

The chain is built from TRBV7-9 and TRBJ2-7, with 11 bases fitting TRBD1. Germline loops: CDR1 SEHNR, CDR2 FQNEAQ (reference sequence). Trimming cost V 5 bases and J 6 bases; bases outside gene matches: 9. The CDR3 is 15 amino acids. CDR3 protein: CASSPGQGGWGEQYF. As DNA, the CDR3 is TGTGCCAGCAGCCCGGGACAGGGGGGGTGGGGCGAGCAGTACTTC.

The chain is built from TRBV5-1 and TRBJ2-7, with D possibly TRBD2 on 6 matching bases. The V and J ends lost 5 bases and 2 bases respectively, with 14 bases between them. CDR1 is SGHRS, CDR2 YFSETQ, per germline. CDR3 length: 14 amino acids. The CDR3 loop reads CASRTVGGAYEQYF. The CDR3 DNA reads as TGCGCCAGCAGAACGGTCGGAGGGGCCTACGAGCAGTACTTC.